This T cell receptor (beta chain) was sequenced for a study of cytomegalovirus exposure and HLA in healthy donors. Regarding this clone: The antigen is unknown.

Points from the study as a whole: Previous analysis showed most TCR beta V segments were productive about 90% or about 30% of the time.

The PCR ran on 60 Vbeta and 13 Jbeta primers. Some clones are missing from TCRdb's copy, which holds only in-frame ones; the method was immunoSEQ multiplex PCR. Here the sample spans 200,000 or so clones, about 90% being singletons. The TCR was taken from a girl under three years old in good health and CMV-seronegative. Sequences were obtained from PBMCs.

CDR3 bases: TGCGCCAGCAGCCAAGAGGCTAGCGGGGGAGTATACAATGAGCAGTTCTTC. Translated, it gives CASSQEASGGVYNEQFF. V and J are TRBV4-1 and TRBJ2-1, with 10 positions matching TRBD2. With 0 bases clipped from V and 4 bases from J, the junction kept 6 bases outside the gene matches. Germline V gene sequence: CDR1 MGHRA, CDR2 YSYEKL. This CDR3 spans 17 amino acids.